The rows below give T cell receptor beta chains drawn from one sample of a study of T cell repertoires in cytomegalovirus infection. From the reads, TCRdb called clonotypes with MiXCR, one entry per CDR3 protein. The sample holds about 450,000 distinct CDR3 sequences, approximately 32% seen once. The sample consisted of PBMCs. All receptors come from a human donor in good health (CMV status not recorded). Some clones in this sample may be carry-over from other donors' samples. Both conserved end residues are part of each CDR3. Fields, in order: D gene, V gene, clone size, J gene, CDR3 DNA, CDR3 protein. The D gene is left open where the match is weak. Clone size is not always given. Where it is, it says once, few, many or a class for expanded clones.

d_gene: NA
v_gene: TRBV19
abundance: few
j_gene: TRBJ1-1
CDR3nt: TGTGCCAGTAGTACCTGGACCCGGGACACTGAAGCTTTCTTT
CDR3aa: CASSTWTRDTEAFF

d_gene: NA
v_gene: TRBV6-5
abundance: NA
j_gene: TRBJ1-1
CDR3nt: TGTGCCAGCAGTTACACTGACACGCGGGGGACTGAAGCTTTCTTT
CDR3aa: CASSYTDTRGTEAFF

d_gene: NA
v_gene: TRBV7-2
abundance: many
j_gene: TRBJ1-1
CDR3nt: TGTGCCAGCAGCTCCAGAAACCCCAACACTGAAGCTTTCTTT
CDR3aa: CASSSRNPNTEAFF

d_gene: TRBD1
v_gene: TRBV2
abundance: few
j_gene: TRBJ1-6
CDR3nt: TGTGCCAGCAGTTCGACAGGGGACAATTCACCCCTCCACTTT
CDR3aa: CASSSTGDNSPLHF

d_gene: NA
v_gene: TRBV19
abundance: NA
j_gene: TRBJ1-5
CDR3nt: TGTGCCAGTAGTATGTTCGGGGATTGGAATCAGCCCCAGCATTTT
CDR3aa: CASSMFGDWNQPQHF

d_gene: NA
v_gene: TRBV7-6
abundance: many
j_gene: TRBJ2-1
CDR3nt: TGTGCCAGCAGCCTTAAAGGGGCCGGTGAGCAGTTCTTC
CDR3aa: CASSLKGAGEQFF

d_gene: NA
v_gene: TRBV6-5
abundance: NA
j_gene: TRBJ2-7
CDR3nt: TGTGCCAGCAGTTACCTCCCCGGGCGAGGGGGGTACGAGCAGTACTTC
CDR3aa: CASSYLPGRGGYEQYF

d_gene: NA
v_gene: TRBV12-3/TRBV12-4
abundance: many
j_gene: TRBJ1-4
CDR3nt: TGTGCCAGCAGTTTACACGGCGGTAATGAAAAACTGTTTTTT
CDR3aa: CASSLHGGNEKLFF

d_gene: TRBD1
v_gene: TRBV7-8
abundance: few
j_gene: TRBJ1-1
CDR3nt: TGTGCCAGCGCGAGGGGGCCTGAAGCTTTCTTT
CDR3aa: CASARGPEAFF

d_gene: TRBD1
v_gene: TRBV19
abundance: NA
j_gene: TRBJ2-4
CDR3nt: TGTGCCAGTGGGAGGGACAGGGGAAACATTCAGTACTTC
CDR3aa: CASGRDRGNIQYF

d_gene: TRBD1
v_gene: TRBV15
abundance: few
j_gene: TRBJ2-5
CDR3nt: TGTGCCACCAGCTCTAGGGACAGGCAAGAGACCCAGTACTTC
CDR3aa: CATSSRDRQETQYF

d_gene: TRBD2
v_gene: TRBV7-2
abundance: few
j_gene: TRBJ2-3
CDR3nt: TGTGCCAGCAGCTTATACGGGGCTAGCGGGGGGGTATCAGATACGCAGTATTTT
CDR3aa: CASSLYGASGGVSDTQYF

d_gene: NA
v_gene: TRBV6-5
abundance: NA
j_gene: TRBJ2-1
CDR3nt: TGTTCCAGCACCTCACGGGGCAATGAGCAGTTCTTC
CDR3aa: CSSTSRGNEQFF

d_gene: NA
v_gene: TRBV7-2
abundance: few
j_gene: TRBJ2-6
CDR3nt: TGTGCCAGCAGCTCCCTTAGGGCCAACGTCCTGACTTTC
CDR3aa: CASSSLRANVLTF

d_gene: TRBD1
v_gene: TRBV19
abundance: NA
j_gene: TRBJ2-1
CDR3nt: TGTGCCAGTAGTTTGGACAGGGCATCATACAATGAGCAGTTCTTC
CDR3aa: CASSLDRASYNEQFF

d_gene: TRBD2
v_gene: TRBV7-6
abundance: NA
j_gene: TRBJ2-3
CDR3nt: TGTGCCAGCAGCTTCACGGGGGGGCCGGATACGCAGTATTTT
CDR3aa: CASSFTGGPDTQYF

d_gene: TRBD1
v_gene: TRBV29-1
abundance: NA
j_gene: TRBJ2-2
CDR3nt: TGCAGCGCGGGGACAGCCGTTGCCAGGGAGCTGTTTTTT
CDR3aa: CSAGTAVARELFF

d_gene: NA
v_gene: TRBV7-2
abundance: NA
j_gene: TRBJ2-7
CDR3nt: TGTGCCAGCAGCGATACCCGGGGCGGGCCCTACGAGCAGTACTTC
CDR3aa: CASSDTRGGPYEQYF

d_gene: NA
v_gene: TRBV4-3
abundance: NA
j_gene: TRBJ2-1
CDR3nt: TGCGCCAGCAGCCAAGAGGTTGTGGTCAAGGAGCAGTTCTTC
CDR3aa: CASSQEVVVKEQFF

d_gene: TRBD2
v_gene: TRBV4-1
abundance: NA
j_gene: TRBJ2-6
CDR3nt: TGCGCCAGCAGCCAAGGCCCCGGGGCTAGCGGGGGGCTGAGCTCTGGGGCCAACGTCCTGACTTTC
CDR3aa: CASSQGPGASGGLSSGANVLTF

d_gene: TRBD1
v_gene: TRBV12-3/TRBV12-4
abundance: NA
j_gene: TRBJ1-6
CDR3nt: TGTGCCAGCACCGGACAGGGCTCAAATTCACCCCTCCACTTT
CDR3aa: CASTGQGSNSPLHF

d_gene: NA
v_gene: TRBV5-3
abundance: NA
j_gene: TRBJ1-5
CDR3nt: TGTGCCAGCAGCCCTATGCGTATGGGTTATCAGCCCCAGCATTTT
CDR3aa: CASSPMRMGYQPQHF